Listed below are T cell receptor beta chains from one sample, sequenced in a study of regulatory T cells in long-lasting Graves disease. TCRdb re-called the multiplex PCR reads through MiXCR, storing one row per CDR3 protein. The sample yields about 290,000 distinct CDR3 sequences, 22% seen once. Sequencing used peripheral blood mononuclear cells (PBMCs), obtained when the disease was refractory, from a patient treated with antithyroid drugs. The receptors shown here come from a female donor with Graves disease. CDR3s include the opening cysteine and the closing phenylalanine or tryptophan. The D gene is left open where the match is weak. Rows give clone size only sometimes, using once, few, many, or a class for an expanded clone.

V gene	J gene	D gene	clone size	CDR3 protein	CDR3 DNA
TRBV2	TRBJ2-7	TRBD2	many	CASSELAGGSYFYEQYF	TGTGCCAGCAGCGAACTAGCGGGAGGTTCTTATTTCTACGAGCAGTACTTC
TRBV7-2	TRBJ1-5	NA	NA	CASSSQGGQPQHF	TGTGCCAGCAGCTCCCAGGGTGGCCAGCCCCAGCATTTT
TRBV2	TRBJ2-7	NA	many	CATRRAYEQYF	TGTGCCACCAGAAGAGCCTACGAGCAGTACTTC
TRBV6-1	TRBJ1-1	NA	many	CASSPYGTQDTEAFF	TGTGCCAGCAGCCCCTACGGGACCCAGGACACTGAAGCTTTCTTT
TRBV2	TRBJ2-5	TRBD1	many	CASSGQGGTQYF	TGTGCCAGCAGTGGACAGGGGGGGACCCAGTACTTC
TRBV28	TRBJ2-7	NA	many	CASSLGGPEQYF	TGTGCCAGCAGTTTGGGGGGGCCTGAGCAGTACTTC
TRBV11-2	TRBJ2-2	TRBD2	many	CASSRREANTGELFF	TGTGCCAGCAGCCGTCGGGAGGCCAACACCGGGGAGCTGTTTTTT
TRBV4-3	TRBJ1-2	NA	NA	CASSPAGGGGYTF	TGCGCCAGCTCACCTGCGGGGGGTGGCGGCTACACCTTC
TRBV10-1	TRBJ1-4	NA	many	CASSSVEGGLEKLFF	TGCGCCAGCAGCTCAGTTGAAGGCGGGCTTGAAAAACTGTTTTTT
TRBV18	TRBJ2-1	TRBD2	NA	CASSPGLGPNEQFF	TGTGCCAGCTCACCGGGACTAGGTCCAAATGAGCAGTTCTTC
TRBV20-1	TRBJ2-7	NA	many	CSASWVGSSYEQYF	TGCAGTGCTAGTTGGGTAGGAAGCTCCTACGAGCAGTACTTC